A few counts support the clone carrying this T cell receptor beta chain. Its antigen is unidentified. The sample's time point: newly diagnosed GD, antithyroid drugs for less than 3 months. PBMC RNA served as the TCR library source. Researchers made TCR beta libraries by using iRepertoire HTBI primers and running Arm-PCR on CDR3 regions. Each CDR3 protein gets one entry after TCRdb re-called the multiplex PCR reads with MiXCR. The data hold hundreds of thousands of distinct CDR3 sequences, with roughly 16% observed a single time. This entry comes from a study of regulatory T cells in long-lasting Graves disease. The overall study: Graves' patients who were just diagnosed had used antithyroid drugs for under 3 months. Study observations and caveats: Shared public clonotypes totalled about 2,700 in persistent patients, compared with some 920 in new patients.

Trimming left V 0 bases short and J 2 bases short, with 9 bases between. CDR3 length equals 15 residues. CDR1 and CDR2 from the germline V gene are SGDLS and YYNGEE. The same data also went into a second study, on T cells in Graves' hyperthyroidism and ophthalmopathy. As that report states: Graves' hyperthyroidism without ophthalmopathy progression within 18 months was termed stable. A first-round RT-PCR of the TCR CDR3 used the HTBI primer set.

This receptor was identified in a woman younger than 45 with Graves disease. V gene TRBV9 combines with J gene TRBJ2-1, with D maybe TRBD1 (5 bases). The sample here was peripheral blood mononuclear cells (PBMCs), taken at new diagnosis, from a patient treated with antithyroid drugs. The CDR3 sequence: CASSVDQGAYNEQFF. As DNA, the CDR3 is TGTGCCAGCAGCGTAGATCAGGGTGCCTACAATGAGCAGTTCTTC. The whole variable domain, remainder taken from reference TRBV9 and TRBJ2-1, is DSGVTQTPKHLITATGQRVTLRCSPRSGDLSVYWYQQSLDQGLQFLIQYYNGEERAKGNILERFSAQQFPDLHSELNLSSLELGDSALYFCASSVDQGAYNEQFFGPGTRLTVL.